One T cell receptor (beta chain) is described in this entry. Its matching antigen is unknown. Data came from immunoSEQ multiplex PCR; TCRdb stores just in-frame clones and leaves some out. The profile covers approximately 50,000 clones, with about four fifths appearing a single time and 3.2% taken by the ten largest. V was clipped by 5 bases and J by 5 bases, with 15 bases between them. CDR3 length: 14 residues. CDR1 SEHNR and CDR2 FQNEAQ come from the germline V gene (reference sequence). These data belong to a study of a mutant IDH1 vaccine in newly diagnosed glioma. Time point described: week 47, end of study. Vaccinated patients received 300 ug of mutant IDH1 20-mer peptide per dose, with topical imiquimod.

The TCR was taken from a woman between 45 and 60 years old with glioma. This rearrangement joins TRBV7-9 to TRBJ1-1; TRBD1 might be the D (5 bases). The material sequenced was PBMCs, taken from a glioma patient whose treatment included an IDH1 peptide vaccine. The CDR3 nucleotides are TGTGCCAGCAGCCCTCTGAAGGGGAAGACTGAAGCTTTCTTT. As protein: CASSPLKGKTEAFF.